This TCR beta chain comes out of a study of CD8 T cells in ankylosing spondylitis. The table lists this clonotype with a few counts. Its target is not known. Study-wide results and caveats: The authors found the disease-linked clones to be CD8+ and relatively rare in peripheral blood.

Making use of molecular barcodes, quantitative 5'-RACE generated TCR beta libraries. TCRdb used MiXCR to reprocess the 5' RACE reads, holding one entry per CDR3 protein. This sample carries 250,000 to 350,000 distinct CDR3 sequences, around 20% of them seen once, and the ten largest clones take 7.5% to 9.5%. Trimming took off 6 bases at V and 0 bases at J, with 13 bases between the two ends. Germline lookup yields CDR1 MDHEN and CDR2 SYDVKM. CDR3 size: 15 residues. The V call is TRBV28, the J call TRBJ2-3; possible D gene TRBD1, 5 bases. The clonotype comes from a male donor with ankylosing spondylitis or in good health (not recorded which). The specimen sequenced was blood, either unsorted or a sorted T cell fraction (not recorded which). CDR3 protein: CASRFRVLSTDTQYF. The CDR3 DNA is TGTGCCAGCAGATTCAGGGTTTTGAGCACAGATACGCAGTATTTT.